There are many counts of the clone carrying this TCR beta chain. These data belong to a study of CD8 T cells in ankylosing spondylitis. From the 5' RACE reads, TCRdb called clonotypes with MiXCR, one entry per CDR3 protein. Here the sample spans roughly 230,000 distinct CDR3 sequences, 15% to 20% being singletons. The CDR3 contains 17 residues. Trimming at V came to 3 bases and at J to 7 bases, leaving 12 bases not matched to a gene. Germline V gene data show CDR1 as MDHEN and CDR2 as SYDVKM. The sequence was obtained from a male donor with ankylosing spondylitis or in good health (not recorded which). V usage is TRBV28 and J usage is TRBJ2-1, with TRBD2 matching 10 bases. The sample consisted of blood, either unsorted or a sorted T cell fraction (not recorded which). CDR3 region: CASSLSELAGSSNEQFF. Written as DNA, the CDR3 is TGTGCCAGCAGTTTGTCGGAACTAGCGGGATCTTCAAATGAGCAGTTCTTC.